One and the same sample provided the 8 T cell receptor beta chains below, sequenced in a study of cytomegalovirus exposure and HLA in healthy donors. Use of 60 Vbeta and 13 Jbeta primers characterized the PCR. The table came from immunoSEQ multiplex PCR; TCRdb's copy has only in-frame clones and leaves some out. Among 95,000 to 100,000 clones, roughly four fifths were seen once, and the ten largest hold 3% to 4%. Material for sequencing was PBMCs. All receptors derive from a female donor in good health and CMV-seropositive.

To note about this clone: The junction does not match germline at one end; this may be a read error. This chain links TRBV6-1 with TRBJ2-5; 11 nucleotides line up with TRBD1. Germline loops: CDR1 MNHNS, CDR2 SASEGT. The CDR3 runs 14 residues. Here the CDR3 DNA reads TGTGCCAGCAGCAGGGACAGGGGGAAAGAGGCCCAGTACTTC. Translating it yields CASSRDRGKEAQYF.

The chain carries TRBV2 and TRBJ1-5; weak D call: TRBD1 (5 bases). Germline V lookup: CDR1 SNHLY, CDR2 FYNNEI. This CDR3 has 13 amino acids. The germline V and J ends were trimmed by 7 bases and 5 bases, with 12 bases remaining between them. The CDR3 here is CASMVGGDQPQHF. The CDR3 DNA reads as TGTGCCAGCATGGTGGGGGGAGATCAGCCCCAGCATTTT.

The chain employs TRBV5-1 and TRBJ2-1, with TRBD1 identical over 8 bases. The CDR3 sequence is 15 residues long. Germline V lookup: CDR1 SGHRS, CDR2 YFSETQ. The ends lost 4 bases at V and 1 base at J; junction bases unmatched: 4. The CDR3 DNA is TGCGCCAGCAGCCCGAGACAGGGGTCCTACAATGAGCAGTTCTTC. Amino acids: CASSPRQGSYNEQFF.

J is TRBJ2-3 and V is TRBV5-6; unclear D gene. CDR1 is SGHDT and CDR2 is YYEEEE in the germline V gene. The V and J ends lost 2 bases and 4 bases respectively, with 17 bases between them. CDR3 size: 16 residues. The CDR3 loop is CASSLSPLVSADTQYF. DNA for the CDR3: TGTGCCAGCAGCTTATCCCCCCTAGTATCTGCAGATACGCAGTATTTT.

V gene TRBV7-2 combines with J gene TRBJ1-2; maybe TRBD1 (5 bases). The V gene's germline CDR1 is SGHTA and CDR2 FQGNSA. V lost 0 bases, J lost 7 bases, and 9 bases lay in between. This CDR3 is built from 13 residues. As DNA, the CDR3 is TGTGCCAGCAGCTTAGCGGGGGGGACTGGCTACACCTTC. Translation gives CASSLAGGTGYTF.

This sequence joins TRBV27 and TRBJ1-2, with 7 bases that match TRBD1. V lost 4 bases to trimming and J lost 8 bases; unmatched junction nucleotides: 13. This CDR3 region has 15 residues. CDR1 and CDR2 from the germline V gene are MNHEY and SMNVEV (reference sequence). This chain's CDR3 is CASSYSKTGRKGYTF. The CDR3 DNA follows: TGTGCCAGCAGTTATAGCAAGACAGGGAGGAAGGGCTACACCTTC.

The rearrangement joins TRBV10-2 to TRBJ2-7, with 10 bases lining up with TRBD1. CDR3 size: 14 residues. Unmatched junction bases numbered 2, after V lost 2 bases and J lost 4 bases. CDR1 and CDR2 (germline): WSHSY, SAAADI. The DNA of the CDR3 is TGCGCCAGCAGTGAGGGACAGGGGGGTTACGAGCAGTACTTC. It encodes CASSEGQGGYEQYF.

DNA of the CDR3: TGCGCCAGCAGCGGGGTTAAGGGGGCTAATGAAAAACTGTTTTTT. Translation: CASSGVKGANEKLFF. V gene TRBV5-1 combines with J gene TRBJ1-4; tentatively, D is TRBD1 (6 bases). This CDR3 region has 15 residues. Germline V lookup: CDR1 SGHRS, CDR2 YFSETQ. V was pared by 4 bases and J by 3 bases, with 13 bases between.